This T cell receptor (beta chain) emerged from a study of identical twins. TCRdb used MiXCR to reprocess the 5' RACE reads, holding one entry per CDR3 protein. The sample yields fewer than 650,000 distinct CDR3 sequences, less than 9% seen once. The V and J ends lost 5 bases and 10 bases respectively, with 17 bases between them. CDR3 size: 14 residues. Germline V gives CDR1 SGHNT, CDR2 YENEEA. The same sample was also studied in work on yellow fever vaccine responses in identical twins.

V and J are TRBV11-3 and TRBJ2-2, with D perhaps TRBD1 (7 bases). The TCR sequence derives from a young woman in good health. The sequenced sample was PBMCs. The CDR3, as DNA: TGTGCCAGCAGCGACTTGGAGGGGGCGGTGGAGCTGTTTTTT. As protein: CASSDLEGAVELFF.